These 19 T cell receptor beta chains share one sample of origin, sequenced in a study of high-grade serous ovarian cancer treatment subgroups. Sequencing was performed with immunoSEQ multiplex PCR; in TCRdb, only in-frame clones are kept and a portion is missing. The table includes roughly 29,000 clones, around four fifths detected once. Tumor samples were taken before definitive surgery or chemotherapy. Sequenced sample: tumor tissue. Every receptor here comes from a human donor with high-grade serous ovarian cancer.

The chain is built from TRBV5-1 and TRBJ2-7; the D is unclear. Germline assignment: CDR1 SGHRS and CDR2 YFSETQ. The CDR3 loop spans 13 amino acids. V was shortened by 5 bases and J by 2 bases, with 11 bases between the two germline ends. CDR3 DNA sequence: TGCGCCAGCAGTCCTCCTACCCCCTACGAGCAGTACTTC. Encoded protein: CASSPPTPYEQYF.

The rearrangement links TRBV19 to TRBJ2-2; TRBD1 is a possible D gene (6 bases). This CDR3 spans 13 amino acids. V gave up 6 bases and J gave up 4 bases, with 9 bases separating them. Looked up from germline, CDR1 is LNHDA and CDR2 is SQIVND (reference sequence). CDR3 region: CASSLQGTGELFF. The DNA of the CDR3 is TGTGCCAGTAGCTTACAGGGCACCGGGGAGCTGTTTTTT.

The chain has TRBV5-4 and TRBJ1-6; D gene unclear. CDR3 length equals 16 residues. Germline CDR1 SGHNT, CDR2 YYREEE (reference sequence). V gave up 0 bases and J gave up 7 bases, with 14 bases separating them. The CDR3 loop is CASSLASGRPNSPLHF. The DNA for the CDR3 is TGTGCCAGCAGCTTGGCCTCAGGACGGCCAAATTCACCCCTCCACTTT.

The chain combines TRBV4-2 with TRBJ2-1; 8 nucleotides line up with TRBD2. This CDR3 spans 15 amino acids. With V trimmed by 3 bases and J by 6 bases, 7 bases remained unmatched. From germline, CDR1 is LGHNA and CDR2 YNFKEQ. The CDR3 sequence: CASSHPGLGSNEQFF. CDR3 sequence (DNA): TGTGCCAGCAGCCACCCGGGACTAGGTTCCAATGAGCAGTTCTTC.

J is TRBJ2-2 and V is TRBV11-2, with no clear D. V was shortened by 1 base and J by 6 bases, with 12 bases between the two germline ends. The length of the CDR3 is 15 residues. CDR1 is SGHAT and CDR2 is FQNNGV in the germline V gene. The CDR3 is CASSLGGGPAGELFF. CDR3 nucleotide sequence: TGTGCCAGCAGCTTAGGAGGTGGCCCGGCCGGGGAGCTGTTTTTT.

The J gene is TRBJ1-5, the V gene TRBV5-1, with D maybe TRBD1 (6 bases). This CDR3 has 17 amino acids. Germline values: CDR1 SGHRS, CDR2 YFSETQ. Trimming took 7 bases from V and 2 from J, leaving 22 bases between them. This chain's CDR3 is CASLFTYREAGNQPQHF. The CDR3 DNA sequence: TGCGCCAGCCTATTTACCTACAGGGAGGCTGGCAATCAGCCCCAGCATTTT.

The genes are TRBV13 and TRBJ2-3; 11 bases map to TRBD2. The CDR3 has 16 residues. Germline V gene sequence: CDR1 PRHDT, CDR2 FYEKMQ (reference sequence). V gave up 5 bases and J gave up 5 bases; unmatched junction bases: 9. The CDR3 DNA reads TGTGCCAGCAGCCGACTAGCGGGACTAGGGGGAGATACGCAGTATTTT. Protein sequence: CASSRLAGLGGDTQYF.

This clone was observed a single time. The genes are TRBV7-9 and TRBJ1-2; unclear D gene. Trimming took off 3 bases at V and 3 bases at J, with 8 bases between the two ends. The CDR3 is made up of 13 amino acids. Germline CDR1 and CDR2: SEHNR and FQNEAQ (reference sequence). CDR3 bases: TGTGCCAGCAGCTTCGGGGTAGACTATGGCTACACCTTC. It is translated as CASSFGVDYGYTF.

V usage is TRBV27 and J usage is TRBJ1-1; possible D gene TRBD1, 6 bases. The CDR3 has 15 residues. V was pared by 5 bases and J by 5 bases, with 18 bases between. The V gene's germline CDR1 is MNHEY and CDR2 SMNVEV (reference sequence). The CDR3 protein is CASSGNRVGGTEAFF. The DNA of the CDR3 is TGTGCCAGCAGTGGAAACAGGGTGGGGGGGACTGAAGCTTTCTTT.

The chain links TRBV11-3 to TRBJ2-5, with 8 bases identical to TRBD1. Trimming took 5 bases from V and 4 from J; bases not matched to a gene: 12. Germline CDR1 SGHNT, CDR2 YENEEA. This CDR3 comprises 16 residues. The CDR3 coding sequence is TGTGCCAGCAGCGCTCGGACAGGGAAGGAGGGAGAGACCCAGTACTTC. It encodes CASSARTGKEGETQYF.

The V call is TRBV5-8, the J call TRBJ1-4; no definite D call. Germline V gene lookup returns CDR1 SGHTS and CDR2 YDEGEE. The germline V and J ends were trimmed by 6 bases and 4 bases, with 13 bases remaining between them. This CDR3 has 14 amino acids. Here the CDR3 DNA reads TGTGCCAGCAACCCCCGGGCCGTTAATGAAAAACTGTTTTTT. Translation gives CASNPRAVNEKLFF.

This clone was seen only once. The CDR3 here is CASSQEMRYEQYF. CDR3 nucleotides: TGCGCCAGCAGCCAAGAAATGAGGTACGAGCAGTACTTC. V usage is TRBV4-1 and J usage is TRBJ2-7; no clear D gene. The CDR3 is 13 residues long. Trimming stripped 0 bases from V and 4 bases from J, with 7 bases between. The germline gives CDR1 MGHRA, CDR2 YSYEKL.

V usage is TRBV7-2 and J usage is TRBJ2-5; D gene uncertain. Germline V CDR1 and CDR2: SGHTA, FQGNSA. The CDR3 runs 14 residues. V dropped 6 bases and J dropped 5 bases, with 16 bases sitting between them. Here the CDR3 reads CASRGRDRFETQYF. The CDR3 region has the DNA TGTGCCAGCAGGGGTAGAGATAGGTTTGAGACCCAGTACTTC.

The rearrangement joins TRBV25-1 to TRBJ2-1, with no clear D. The germline gives CDR1 MGHDK, CDR2 SYGVNS. CDR3 length: 12 residues. V lost 3 bases to trimming and J lost 3 bases, with 3 bases between them. The CDR3 coding sequence is TGTGCCAGCAGTGACTACTACAATGAGCAGTTCTTC. This codes for CASSDYYNEQFF.

Worth noting for this clone: The junction differs from germline at one of its ends, possibly a read error. V is TRBV19 and J is TRBJ2-1; D call uncertain. From germline, CDR1 is LNHDA and CDR2 SQIVND (reference sequence). The CDR3 runs 11 residues. The CDR3 sequence is CASRGFNGQFF. CDR3 nucleotides: TGTGCCAGTAGGGGGTTCAATGGGCAGTTCTTC.

This clone was observed a few times. V usage is TRBV6-5 and J usage is TRBJ2-7; D is possibly TRBD2 (6 bases). The CDR3 extends over 14 amino acids. The germline V gene encodes CDR1 MNHEY and CDR2 SVGAGI. V was trimmed by 6 bases and J by 3 bases, leaving 15 bases between them. This CDR3 reads CASSQTRTRYEQYF. CDR3 DNA: TGTGCCAGCAGCCAGACTAGGACTCGCTACGAGCAGTACTTC.

The J gene is TRBJ2-7, the V gene TRBV29-1; D call uncertain. Germline V gene data show CDR1 as SQVTM and CDR2 as ANQGSEA. The CDR3 consists of 12 residues. With 4 bases removed from V and 4 bases from J, the gap between germline ends came to 11 bases. CDR3 protein: CSVVTSTYEQYF. CDR3 sequence (DNA): TGCAGCGTTGTCACGAGCACGTACGAGCAGTACTTC.

The chain employs TRBV6-1 and TRBJ1-5; D is ambiguous. With 0 bases removed from V and 6 bases from J, the gap between germline ends came to 6 bases. The CDR3 extends over 13 amino acids. Germline CDR1 MNHNS, CDR2 SASEGT. The DNA for the CDR3 is TGTGCCAGCAGTGAAGCCTCTGCTCAGCCCCAGCATTTT. It is translated as CASSEASAQPQHF.

This chain connects TRBV2 to TRBJ1-1; maybe TRBD1 (5 bases). Per germline, CDR1 SNHLY and CDR2 FYNNEI. V gave up 2 bases and J gave up 0 bases, with 10 bases separating them. The CDR3 has 15 amino acids. The CDR3 DNA is TGTGCCAGCAGTGAAACTAGACAGTTGAACACTGAAGCTTTCTTT. It is translated as CASSETRQLNTEAFF.